The 15 T cell receptor beta chains reported below all come from one sample, sequenced in a study of CD8 T cells in ankylosing spondylitis. TCRdb redid the calling of the 5' RACE reads with MiXCR, one entry per CDR3 protein. The top ten hold under 1.2% of the sample, which has a few hundred thousand distinct CDR3 sequences, roughly 15% seen once. Study results and caveats: A motif of under ten highly homologous TCR beta variants was seen as apparently characteristic of ankylosing spondylitis blood.

Their antigen targets remain unknown. The sequencing sample was made of blood, either unsorted or a sorted T cell fraction (not recorded which). The receptors originated from a male donor with ankylosing spondylitis.

J is TRBJ2-1 and V is TRBV9; 7 bases fit TRBD1. The trim removed 2 bases at V and 4 bases at J, leaving 0 bases unmatched. CDR3 size: 13 residues. From germline, CDR1 is SGDLS and CDR2 YYNGEE. CDR3 sequence reads: CASSVGQYNEQFF. The CDR3 DNA is TGTGCCAGCAGCGTGGGACAGTACAATGAGCAGTTCTTC.

This clonotype came up many times. The chain is built from TRBV12-3 or TRBV12-4 and TRBJ1-1; D is uncertain. This CDR3 spans 12 amino acids. The V end was cut by 1 base, the J end by 11 bases, with 11 bases between. The CDR3 here is CASSLGTPAAFF. CDR3 DNA sequence: TGTGCCAGCAGTTTAGGGACCCCGGCGGCTTTCTTT.

This sequence joins TRBV18 and TRBJ2-3, with 10 positions matching TRBD1. The V segment lost 6 bases and the J segment 2 bases; nucleotides outside the gene matches: 5. The CDR3 has 15 amino acids. From germline, CDR1 is KGHSH and CDR2 LQKENI. The CDR3, as DNA: TGTGCCAGCTCCCCTGACAGGGGGCCCACAGATACGCAGTATTTT. Translated: CASSPDRGPTDTQYF.

This clonotype was detected only a few times. J is TRBJ2-1 and V is TRBV6-6; the D gene is possibly TRBD2 (5 bases). The CDR3 is made up of 12 amino acids. Trimming cost V 7 bases and J 7 bases, with 11 bases left between them. Germline CDR1 MNHNY, CDR2 SVGAGI (reference sequence). The CDR3, as DNA: TGTGCCAGCAAGTCCGGGGAGAATGAGCAGTTCTTC. This translates into CASKSGENEQFF.

The rearrangement links TRBV12-5 to TRBJ1-1, with 8 bases identical to TRBD1. V shed 5 bases and J 4 bases; nucleotides not matched to a gene: 9. Germline-derived CDR1 and CDR2 are LGHNT and FRNRAP. This CDR3 contains 15 residues. The CDR3: CASGQSTGGSTEAFF. The CDR3, as DNA: TGTGCTAGTGGTCAGTCCACAGGGGGGAGCACTGAAGCTTTCTTT. Combining the CDR3 with reference TRBV12-5 and TRBJ1-1 gives the whole variable domain DARVTQTPRHKVTEMGQEVTMRCQPILGHNTVFWYRQTMMQGLELLAYFRNRAPLDDSGMPKDRFSAEMPDATLATLKIQPSEPRDSAVYFCASGQSTGGSTEAFFGQGTRLTVV.

This clonotype came up a few times. CDR3 in amino acids: CASSYLAGQGNEKLFF. In nucleotides, the CDR3 is TGTGCCAGCAGTTATTTGGCTGGACAGGGCAACGAAAAACTGTTTTTT. The genes are TRBV5-5 and TRBJ1-4; 8 bases are a match to TRBD1. The length of the CDR3 is 16 residues. Germline V lookup: CDR1 SGHKS, CDR2 YYEKEE (reference sequence). Trimming removed 5 bases from V and 8 bases from J; junction bases left unmatched: 14.

The chain joins TRBV20-1 to TRBJ1-1, with 8 bases aligning to TRBD1. J gave up 4 bases and V 4 bases, and 11 bases lay outside the gene matches. The V gene's germline CDR1 is DFQATT and CDR2 SNEGSKA (reference sequence). The CDR3 runs to 15 residues. CDR3 nucleotide sequence: TGCAGTGCTATGGCAGGGGGCAAACGGACCACTGAAGCTTTCTTT. As protein: CSAMAGGKRTTEAFF.

The table lists this clonotype with a few counts. The CDR3 sequence: CASRSRLAGGTGSYNEQFF. CDR3 DNA: TGTGCCAGCAGGTCGAGACTAGCGGGGGGGACAGGCTCCTACAATGAGCAGTTCTTC. The V gene is TRBV11-1, the J gene TRBJ2-1; 14 nucleotides agree with TRBD2. The germline V gene encodes CDR1 SGHAT and CDR2 FQDESV (reference sequence). The CDR3 is made up of 19 amino acids. With V trimmed by 6 bases and J by 0 bases, 10 bases remained unmatched.

The chain employs TRBV20-1 and TRBJ2-2; D gene unclear. The CDR3 sequence is 15 residues long. Germline V gives CDR1 DFQATT, CDR2 SNEGSKA (reference sequence). Trimming cost V 0 bases and J 4 bases, with 12 bases left between them. CDR3 DNA sequence: TGCAGTGCTAGAGATAAAGGTTTGCGCACCGGGGAGCTGTTTTTT. It codes for CSARDKGLRTGELFF.

V and J are TRBV11-1 and TRBJ2-1, with 12 bases that match TRBD2. V trimming: 3 bases; J trimming: 9 bases; junction bases outside the gene matches: 3. Germline CDR1 reads SGHAT; CDR2 reads FQDESV (reference sequence). This CDR3 is built from 14 residues. The CDR3 coding sequence is TGTGCCAGCAGCTTTTCTAGCGGGAGGGGTGAGCAGTTCTTC. Protein product: CASSFSSGRGEQFF.

The J gene is TRBJ1-1, the V gene TRBV29-1, with D unresolved. Germline loops: CDR1 SQVTM, CDR2 ANQGSEA. CDR3 length equals 13 residues. V was trimmed by 7 bases and J by 4 bases, leaving 16 bases between them. Here the CDR3 DNA reads TGCAGCGCCCAATCGATAGACGGCACTGAAGCTTTCTTT. This sequence encodes CSAQSIDGTEAFF.

V gene TRBV30 combines with J gene TRBJ2-2, with D perhaps matching TRBD2 (6 bases). Trimming pared 3 bases from V and 4 bases from J, leaving 9 bases between. This CDR3 has 13 residues. The germline CDR1 and CDR2 sequences are GTSNPN and SVGIG (reference sequence). In DNA, the CDR3 is TGTGCCTGGAGGCAGGAGGGCACCGGGGAGCTGTTTTTT. It translates to CAWRQEGTGELFF.

This chain connects TRBV6-2 or TRBV6-3 to TRBJ2-1; 7 positions agree with TRBD2. The J segment lost 8 bases and the V segment lost 5 bases, leaving 6 bases of the junction unmatched. Germline V gene sequence: CDR1 MNHEY, CDR2 SVGEGT. The CDR3 is 13 residues long. The CDR3 DNA reads as TGTGCCAGCAGTGGCGGGAGCAAGCATGAGCAGTTCTTC. Protein: CASSGGSKHEQFF.

This clonotype was observed a few times. The chain joins TRBV4-1 to TRBJ1-4; D might be TRBD1 (5 bases). This CDR3 region has 16 residues. Germline V gene lookup returns CDR1 MGHRA and CDR2 YSYEKL. V was pared by 0 bases and J by 8 bases, with 16 bases between. CDR3 amino acids: CASSQDHGAKDEKLFF. CDR3 bases: TGCGCCAGCAGCCAAGATCATGGGGCAAAGGACGAAAAACTGTTTTTT.

This clonotype was seen at least ten times. The chain has TRBV28 and TRBJ1-3; possible D gene TRBD1, 5 bases. This CDR3 comprises 18 residues. Trimming shortened V by 5 bases and J by 0 bases, and 20 bases separated the two germline ends. CDR1 and CDR2 from the germline V gene are MDHEN and SYDVKM. CDR3 nucleotide sequence: TGTGCCAGCAGTCCTTCTTGGGGCAGGGTTCCCTCTGGAAACACCATATATTTT. Residues: CASSPSWGRVPSGNTIYF.